Sequencing of this TCR beta chain was carried out in a study of PD-L1 blockade in urothelial cancer. Broader study findings: Below-median pretreatment blood TCR clonality predicted better survival.

On this clone: Its antigen is not known.

TCRdb's table, derived via immunoSEQ multiplex PCR, lists solely in-frame clones and lacks some. The sample holds 100,000 to 150,000 clones, about 83% seen once. The sample's time point: peripheral blood 6 weeks after treatment start. V was cut by 2 bases and J by 4 bases, with 13 bases left in between. Per germline, CDR1 SGHKS and CDR2 YYEKEE (reference sequence). This CDR3 spans 14 amino acids. This sequence originates from a man aged 50-60 years with urothelial cancer. The sample was PBMCs, taken around atezolizumab (anti-PD-L1) treatment. This rearrangement joins TRBV5-5 to TRBJ2-7; perhaps TRBD2 as D (6 bases). The CDR3, as DNA: TGTGCCAGCAGCTTTCCCGGGAGAGGATACGAGCAGTACTTC. Its translation is CASSFPGRGYEQYF.